The subject of this entry is one T cell receptor beta chain. Its antigen is still unknown. Base-call qualities are not available, and no considerably larger clone is one nucleotide away. The sample comes from a study of shared clonotypes between healthy human individuals (dated by TCRdb to between 2020 and 2021). For the wider study: A couple of women and a few men aged 18 to 49 years were included in the cohort. For each donor, CD4 naive and CD4 memory were each given three plates, CD8 naive was given two plates, and CD8 memory was given one plate. To estimate repertoire size and how much clonotype sharing occurs between individuals, the study deeply sequenced the blood TCR repertoires of about five healthy adults. Different laboratories and diverse techniques were used to prepare libraries and sequence TCR repertoires, to increase sequencing depth and limit assay-specific biases. Between about 0.85 and 8.9 billion PBMCs per donor were obtained by leukapheresis.

Healthy HIV-negative adults with no recently reported acute infections or vaccinations were included as donors. All donors were Caucasian adults living in Nashville, Tennessee, USA. CD4+ T cells were enriched by magnetic negative selection, after which naive cells were positively selected on CD45RA and the negative fraction was taken as the memory subset. Blood was collected by leukapheresis, and PBMCs were isolated by Ficoll-Histopaque density gradient centrifugation and then cryopreserved in liquid nitrogen vapor phase. Analytical flow cytometry was used to check the purity and quantity of each magnetically sorted T cell population. From each sorted fraction, genomic DNA was isolated and quantified by UV absorbance on a Nanodrop 2000c. What the authors observed across the whole study: Pairwise subsampling led to the expectation that sequencing depth would affect the degree of clonotype sharing among donors. Because the study included a small number of donors, the genetic and exposure-history diversity represented was limited. Naive subsets generally had larger estimated clonotype richness than memory subsets did. Even with the large sequencing depth, rarefaction of the sorted-subset datasets indicated that sequencing was incomplete. Only blood was sampled, and tissue TCR repertoires likely differ from those in blood. Higher generation probabilities were observed for clonotypes shared by all four sorted-subset donors than for non-shared clonotypes. Across a few donors, 5% to 6% of naive CD4, over 3% of naive CD8, around 2.1% of memory CD4, and about 0.44% of memory CD8 clonotypes were shared.

TCR CDR3 regions were amplified from genomic DNA by multiplex PCR using the deep immunoSEQ assay. For each cell subset, the extracted genomic DNA was distributed evenly across all wells of several immunoSEQ 96-well plates, and each plate served as one replicate. For sorted subsets, each replicate PCR was loaded with about 200 ng genomic DNA, equivalent to about 30,000 T cell genomes. The purified libraries were quantified using a Qubit 3.0 fluorometer, sized with a Bioanalyzer 2100, and then quantified again using the KAPA Library Quantification kit. A separate single-read 150-cycle Illumina NextSeq 550 flow cell was used to sequence each immunoSEQ 96-well plate. In the original analysis: Because the immunoSEQ output included only junctional sequences and no quality scores, the filtering could not be the same as the filtering used for full-length reads. Sequences were annotated with PyIR, a Python wrapper for IgBLAST v1.9, using IMGT germline references to assign V/J genes and CDR3. Reads were removed for weak V/J assignments (E-value above 1e-6), missing CDR3, stop codons, out-of-frame junctions, or ambiguous translated residues. V3J clonotypes were defined by identical inferred V gene, J gene, and CDR3 amino acid sequence. Percentage overlap between repertoires was calculated by dividing the number of shared unique clonotypes by the size of the smaller repertoire. Repertoire richness was assessed with RTK rarefaction, the Chao1 estimator, and Recon v2.1 estimates of unobserved clonotypes. Generation probabilities were computed with OLGA for all TCRbeta clonotypes obtained by the gDNA method from a handful of donors. The source is immuneACCESS, and TCRdb retained only in-frame sequences with V and J called. Part of the clones is not carried over; for the studies checked, unresolved V genes explain less than half of this, and the remainder is unexplained. That table furnishes V, J and clone size, whereas the DNA furnished D and trimming. The sample yields around 550,000 clones; 90% to 96% were counted once. The ten largest clones take up under 0.06% of the sample.

The CDR3 spans 15 residues, from the cysteine through the phenylalanine. The entry retains the CDR3 DNA only, 45 bases that are in frame from base 1. Trimming costs V 4 bases and J 1 base, and their ends lie 13 bases apart. The germline V gene provides CDR1 SQVTM and CDR2 ANQGSEA. This TCR derives from a woman aged 30 to 39 in good health. Sequencing was performed on naive CD4+ T cells sorted from blood. The sample's cell subset or site label is to be understood as: CD45RA+ positively selected. The V and J genes are TRBV29-1 and TRBJ2-2, with TRBD1 perhaps the D gene, on 7 matching bases. At the DNA level, the sequence is TGCAGCGTTGGCGGGACAGCCGTGAACACCGGGGAGCTGTTTTTT. Translation gives CSVGGTAVNTGELFF.